These 31 T cell receptor beta chains came from one sample sequenced in a study of blood T cells in healthy people across ages. Combining a sample-barcoded 5' primer with a J-beta primer mix, a second PCR ran for roughly 6 to 11 cycles. MiXCR, applied by TCRdb to the 5' RACE reads, yields one record per CDR3 protein. The sample contains approximately 820,000 distinct CDR3 sequences, 40% to 50% of which appear only once. The source material was blood. The receptors derive from a man in his fifties or sixties in good health.

This sequence joins TRBV6-5 and TRBJ1-1; D may be TRBD1 (6 bases). The CDR3 runs 18 residues. Germline-derived CDR1 and CDR2 are MNHEY and SVGAGI. Deletions cut 0 bases from V and 4 bases from J, with 21 bases between. The CDR3 region is CASSYSSLTGRGSTEAFF. CDR3 DNA: TGTGCCAGCAGTTACTCGTCGTTAACAGGAAGGGGGAGCACTGAAGCTTTCTTT.

This clonotype showed up just a few times. The gene calls are TRBV3-1 and TRBJ2-4; D gene unclear. The end of the DNA fits TRBJ2-7 better, so the J call may be wrong. Germline values: CDR1 LGHDT, CDR2 YNNKEL (reference sequence). CDR3 size: 14 residues. CDR3: CASSQGSLFNEQYF. CDR3 sequence (DNA): TGTGCCAGCAGCCAAGGTTCCCTGTTTAACGAGCAGTACTTC.

This chain links TRBV20-1 with TRBJ1-2, with TRBD1 as a possible D gene (6 bases). From germline, CDR1 is DFQATT and CDR2 SNEGSKA (reference sequence). The length of the CDR3 is 14 residues. Deletions cut 0 bases from V and 3 bases from J, with 11 bases between. This chain's CDR3 is CSARDQGSYYGYTF. In DNA, the CDR3 is TGCAGTGCTAGAGATCAGGGGTCTTACTATGGCTACACCTTC.

The chain has TRBV4-3 and TRBJ2-3; a weak D match, TRBD2 (5 bases). Per the germline V gene, CDR1 is LGHNA and CDR2 is YSLEER. V was trimmed by 5 bases and J by 9 bases, leaving 18 bases between them. There are 14 residues in the CDR3. The CDR3 DNA is TGCGCCAGCAGCTTTAGCGACACCGCTCCCACGCAGTATTTT. Protein product: CASSFSDTAPTQYF.

The V and J genes are TRBV6-2 or TRBV6-3 and TRBJ2-1; tentatively, D is TRBD1 (5 bases). Trimming removed 8 bases from V and 10 bases from J, with 9 bases in between. This CDR3 has 10 amino acids. The germline V gene has CDR1 MNHEY and CDR2 SVGEGT. The chain's CDR3 is CASGAEEQFF. In DNA form, the CDR3 reads TGTGCCAGCGGGGCGGAAGAGCAGTTCTTC.

The chain recombines TRBV20-1 with TRBJ1-1; no clear D. The length of the CDR3 is 8 residues. The V gene's germline CDR1 is DFQATT and CDR2 SNEGSKA (reference sequence). V was shortened by 7 bases and J by 11 bases, with 8 bases between the two germline ends. CDR3 DNA sequence: TGCAGTGTGGGGATGGCTTTCTTT. Translation: CSVGMAFF.

This clonotype was observed at least ten times. The chain has TRBV3-1 and TRBJ2-7; D is perhaps TRBD1 (5 bases). Per germline, CDR1 LGHDT and CDR2 YNNKEL (reference sequence). The CDR3 has 14 amino acids. V was pared by 5 bases and J by 2 bases, with 13 bases between. The CDR3 protein is CASSALSRAYEQYF. CDR3 sequence (DNA): TGTGCCAGCAGCGCCCTGAGCAGGGCCTACGAGCAGTACTTC.

The rearrangement uses TRBV6-5 and TRBJ2-6, with D possibly being TRBD2 (6 bases). Trimming removed 3 bases from V and 0 bases from J, with 15 bases in between. The CDR3 loop spans 18 amino acids. The V gene's germline CDR1 is MNHEY and CDR2 SVGAGI. Here the CDR3 reads CASSYWGRNLSGANVLTF. The CDR3 DNA reads as TGTGCCAGCAGTTATTGGGGGAGGAACCTCTCTGGGGCCAACGTCCTGACTTTC.

The chain links TRBV3-1 to TRBJ2-2, with 10 bases lining up with TRBD2. Germline V gene sequence: CDR1 LGHDT, CDR2 YNNKEL (reference sequence). The CDR3 contains 16 residues. The V segment lost 2 bases and the J segment 1 base; nucleotides outside the gene matches: 1. CDR3 sequence: CASSQTSGVNTGELFF. In nucleotides, the CDR3 is TGTGCCAGCAGCCAAACTAGCGGGGTGAACACCGGGGAGCTGTTTTTT.

The chain couples TRBV12-3 or TRBV12-4 to TRBJ2-4; 13 nucleotides agree with TRBD2. The CDR3 runs 17 residues. The junction had 6 bases not matched to a gene; V was cut back by 5 bases and J by 2 bases. CDR3: CASSPWTSGGTKNIQYF. The CDR3 coding sequence is TGTGCCAGCAGTCCCTGGACTAGCGGGGGAACCAAAAACATTCAGTACTTC.

This clonotype was counted a few times. This chain connects TRBV27 to TRBJ2-1, with TRBD1 matching 7 bases. CDR1 MNHEY and CDR2 SMNVEV come from the germline V gene (reference sequence). V dropped 2 bases and J dropped 15; count of bases not matched to a gene: 7. This CDR3 is 12 amino acids long. CDR3 protein: CASSLKPGQLFF. The CDR3 nucleotides read TGTGCCAGCAGTTTAAAGCCGGGACAGTTGTTCTTC.

The rearrangement links TRBV12-3 or TRBV12-4 to TRBJ2-5; tentative D call: TRBD2 (5 bases). The germline V and J ends were trimmed by 4 bases and 5 bases, with 14 bases remaining between them. CDR3 length: 14 residues. The CDR3 spells CASSWAGIRETQYF. The CDR3 DNA reads TGTGCCAGCAGTTGGGCGGGCATCAGGGAGACCCAGTACTTC.

This clonotype was counted ten times or more. The chain is built from TRBV12-3 or TRBV12-4 and TRBJ2-6, with 7 nucleotides matching TRBD1. J was trimmed by 0 bases and V by 8 bases; bases with no gene match: 7. The CDR3 has 16 amino acids. The CDR3 spells CASRPGQLSGANVLTF. CDR3 nucleotides: TGTGCCAGCCGCCCGGGACAGCTCTCTGGGGCCAACGTCCTGACTTTC.

Regarding this clonotype: At one end the junction does not follow the germline gene, possibly because of a read error. V gene TRBV4-3 combines with J gene TRBJ1-1; D not certain. This CDR3 contains 16 residues. Germline assignment: CDR1 LGHNA and CDR2 YSLEER. CDR3 protein: CASSQVFSLMNTKAFF. In nucleotides, the CDR3 is TGCGCCAGCAGCCAAGTATTCAGTCTTATGAACACTAAAGCTTTCTTT.

The chain links TRBV5-1 to TRBJ2-7, with D tentatively TRBD2 (5 bases). CDR1 SGHRS and CDR2 YFSETQ come from the germline V gene. V was clipped by 6 bases and J by 0 bases, with 10 bases between them. The CDR3 runs 13 residues. CDR3 region: CASKGTSSYEQYF. The CDR3 DNA sequence: TGCGCCAGCAAGGGCACTAGCTCCTACGAGCAGTACTTC.

The chain recombines TRBV14 with TRBJ2-7; 12 nucleotides match TRBD2. The CDR3 sequence is 19 residues long. J was trimmed by 2 bases and V by 4 bases; bases with no gene match: 15. CDR1 is SGHDN and CDR2 is FVKESK in the germline V gene. The CDR3, as DNA: TGTGCCAGCAGCCGAGAATCAAGACTAGCGGGGGCCTCCACCTACGAGCAGTACTTC. Its protein product is CASSRESRLAGASTYEQYF.

This chain links TRBV29-1 with TRBJ2-1; possibly TRBD2 for D (6 bases). Trimming left V 4 bases short and J 15 bases short, with 25 bases between. The CDR3 loop spans 14 amino acids. Germline loops: CDR1 SQVTM, CDR2 ANQGSEA. The CDR3 sequence: CSVGNGGASRAPFF. The CDR3 DNA is TGCAGCGTTGGTAATGGAGGGGCCTCCCGTGCTCCGTTCTTC.

This clonotype was seen more than once but under ten times. The chain combines TRBV5-1 with TRBJ1-1; D is possibly TRBD1 (6 bases). The CDR3 runs 17 residues. V gave up 0 bases and J gave up 2 bases, with 17 bases separating them. Germline V gene lookup returns CDR1 SGHRS and CDR2 YFSETQ. The CDR3 nucleotides read TGCGCCAGCAGCTTGGGGGCGGGGGCCCCTTCCAACACTGAAGCTTTCTTT. It encodes CASSLGAGAPSNTEAFF.

This clonotype was observed a single time. The rearrangement links TRBV15 to TRBJ2-7; D remains unclear. The CDR3 length is 16 residues. Trimming left V 0 bases short and J 1 base short, with 13 bases between. The germline V gene encodes CDR1 LNHNV and CDR2 YYDKDF (reference sequence). CDR3 sequence reads: CATSRDVRRQSYEQYF. In DNA, the CDR3 is TGTGCCACCAGCAGAGATGTTAGGCGCCAGTCCTACGAGCAGTACTTC.

The CDR3 loop reads CASSRGVANQPQHF. CDR3 nucleotides: TGTGCCAGCAGTCGTGGCGTCGCCAATCAGCCCCAGCATTTT. The rearrangement links TRBV6-6 to TRBJ1-5; D unclear. This CDR3 is 14 amino acids long. V lost 5 bases, J lost 3 bases, and 11 bases lay in between. Germline-derived CDR1 and CDR2 are MNHNY and SVGAGI (reference sequence).

There are a few counts of this clonotype. This sequence joins TRBV27 and TRBJ2-7, with D tentatively TRBD2 (5 bases). Germline loops: CDR1 MNHEY, CDR2 SMNVEV (reference sequence). The CDR3 contains 13 residues. V dropped 4 bases and J dropped 3 bases, with 10 bases sitting between them. CDR3 protein: CASSSPGDYEQYF. In DNA form, the CDR3 reads TGTGCCAGCAGTTCGCCCGGGGACTACGAGCAGTACTTC.

The chain links TRBV29-1 to TRBJ1-6, with D tentatively TRBD1 (5 bases). The germline V gene encodes CDR1 SQVTM and CDR2 ANQGSEA. This CDR3 contains 15 residues. V was clipped by 7 bases and J by 9 bases, with 22 bases between them. The CDR3 spells CSGRDSRKLTSPLHF. The CDR3 DNA reads as TGCAGCGGTAGGGACTCACGAAAATTAACTTCACCCCTCCACTTT. The complete variable domain, with remaining parts taken from reference TRBV29-1 and TRBJ1-6, reads SAVISQKPSRDICQRGTSLTIQCQVDSQVTMMFWYRQQPGQSLTLIATANQGSEATYESGFVIDKFPISRPNLTFSTLTVSNMSPEDSSIYLCSGRDSRKLTSPLHFGNGTRLTVT.

This chain links TRBV4-3 with TRBJ2-7; no reliable D call. CDR1 LGHNA and CDR2 YSLEER come from the germline V gene. The V end lost 3 bases, the J end lost 3 bases, and 18 bases lay between the germline ends. The CDR3 has 16 residues. The CDR3 DNA reads TGCGCCAGCAGCCATACCGGGCCGTCAGCCGTCTACGAGCAGTACTTC. Its translation is CASSHTGPSAVYEQYF.

This clonotype was seen only once. CDR3 sequence (DNA): TGTGCCAGCAGAACGAACAGGGGGTTAGGGGGACCCGAGGGGACAGATACGCAGTATTTT. Translated: CASRTNRGLGGPEGTDTQYF. The V call is TRBV6-1, the J call TRBJ2-3; 8 bases agree with TRBD1. The trim removed 6 bases at V and 3 bases at J, leaving 23 bases unmatched. There are 20 residues in the CDR3. Germline V CDR1 and CDR2: MNHNS, SASEGT.

This CDR3 is CATSRDFQAYGYTF. The CDR3 nucleotides read TGTGCCACCAGCAGAGATTTCCAGGCCTATGGCTACACCTTC. This rearrangement joins TRBV15 to TRBJ1-2, with D unclear. This CDR3 is built from 14 residues. V lost 0 bases, J lost 4 bases, and 9 bases lay in between. From germline, CDR1 is LNHNV and CDR2 YYDKDF (reference sequence). Based on the CDR3 plus reference TRBV15 and TRBJ1-2, the full variable domain is DAMVIQNPRYQVTQFGKPVTLSCSQTLNHNVMYWYQQKSSQAPKLLFHYYDKDFNNEADTPDNFQSRRPNTSFCFLDIRSPGLGDTAMYLCATSRDFQAYGYTFGSGTRLTVV.

The chain recombines TRBV10-3 with TRBJ2-7; D gene ambiguous. Germline V CDR1 and CDR2: ENHRY, SYGVKD. The CDR3 is 13 amino acids. V was clipped by 4 bases and J by 4 bases, with 11 bases between them. The CDR3 sequence is CAISGRQDYEQYF. As DNA, the CDR3 is TGTGCCATCAGTGGAAGGCAGGATTACGAGCAGTACTTC.

This clonotype was recorded many times. The chain's CDR3 is CSVRSGEETQYF. As DNA, the CDR3 is TGCAGCGTACGGTCGGGGGAAGAGACCCAGTACTTC. The V gene is TRBV29-1, the J gene TRBJ2-5; perhaps TRBD2 as D (6 bases). CDR1 SQVTM and CDR2 ANQGSEA come from the germline V gene. The CDR3 spans 12 residues. Deletions cut 6 bases from V and 3 bases from J, with 11 bases between.

CDR3 amino acids: CASSRDWNQPQHF. In DNA form, the CDR3 reads TGTGCCAGCAGCCGGGACTGGAATCAGCCCCAGCATTTT. The V gene is TRBV6-5, the J gene TRBJ1-5, with D possibly matching TRBD1 (5 bases). Germline V gene lookup returns CDR1 MNHEY and CDR2 SVGAGI. The CDR3 loop spans 13 amino acids. V lost 6 bases, J lost 4 bases, and 10 bases lay in between.

This clonotype was counted at least ten times. V gene TRBV28 combines with J gene TRBJ2-7, with D perhaps matching TRBD2 (5 bases). Trimming removed 5 bases at V and 0 bases at J, with 14 bases between. Looked up from germline, CDR1 is MDHEN and CDR2 is SYDVKM. The CDR3 totals 15 residues. The DNA of the CDR3 is TGTGCCAGCAGTCCAGGTGATAGCGACTCCTACGAGCAGTACTTC. Its translation is CASSPGDSDSYEQYF.

This chain joins TRBV6-6 and TRBJ2-7; tentative D call: TRBD1 (6 bases). V shed 2 bases and J shed 0 bases, with 11 bases lying between them. The CDR3 contains 15 residues. In germline, CDR1 is MNHNY, CDR2 SVGAGI (reference sequence). The CDR3 loop is CASSYSRDNSYEQYF. For the CDR3, the DNA is TGTGCCAGCAGTTACAGCCGGGACAACTCCTACGAGCAGTACTTC.

This clonotype was found a few times. This rearrangement joins TRBV4-3 to TRBJ2-3; TRBD2 agrees at 7 bases. This CDR3 is 16 amino acids long. Germline assignment: CDR1 LGHNA and CDR2 YSLEER. J lost 2 bases, V lost 2 bases, and 7 bases had no gene match. The CDR3 is CASSQTSAHLTDTQYF. The CDR3 DNA is TGCGCCAGCAGCCAAACTAGCGCCCACCTCACAGATACGCAGTATTTT.